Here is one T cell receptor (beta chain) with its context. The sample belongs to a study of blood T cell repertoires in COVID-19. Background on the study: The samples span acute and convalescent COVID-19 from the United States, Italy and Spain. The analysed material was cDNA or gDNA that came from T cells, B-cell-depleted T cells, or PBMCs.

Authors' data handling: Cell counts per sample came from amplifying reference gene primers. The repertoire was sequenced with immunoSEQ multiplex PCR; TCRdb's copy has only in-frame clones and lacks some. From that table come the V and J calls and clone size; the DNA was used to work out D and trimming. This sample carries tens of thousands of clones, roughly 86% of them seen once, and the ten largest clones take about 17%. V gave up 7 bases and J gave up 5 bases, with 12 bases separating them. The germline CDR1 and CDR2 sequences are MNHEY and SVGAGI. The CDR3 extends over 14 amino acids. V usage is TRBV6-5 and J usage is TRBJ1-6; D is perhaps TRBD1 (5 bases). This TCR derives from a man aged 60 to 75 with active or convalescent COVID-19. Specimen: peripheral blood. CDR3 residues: CASTGGIHNSPLHF. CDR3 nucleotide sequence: TGTGCCAGCACGGGGGGGATCCATAATTCACCCCTCCACTTT.